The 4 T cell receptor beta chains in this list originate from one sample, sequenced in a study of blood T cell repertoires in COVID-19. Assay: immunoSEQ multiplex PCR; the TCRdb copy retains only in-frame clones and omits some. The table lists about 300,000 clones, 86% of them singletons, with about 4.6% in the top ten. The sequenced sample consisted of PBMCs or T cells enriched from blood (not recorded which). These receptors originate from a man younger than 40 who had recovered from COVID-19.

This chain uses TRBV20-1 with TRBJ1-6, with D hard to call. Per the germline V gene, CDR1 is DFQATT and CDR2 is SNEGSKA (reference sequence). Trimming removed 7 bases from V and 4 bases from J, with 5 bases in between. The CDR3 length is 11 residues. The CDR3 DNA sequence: TGCAGTGTCGGGTATAATTCACCCCTCCACTTT. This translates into CSVGYNSPLHF.

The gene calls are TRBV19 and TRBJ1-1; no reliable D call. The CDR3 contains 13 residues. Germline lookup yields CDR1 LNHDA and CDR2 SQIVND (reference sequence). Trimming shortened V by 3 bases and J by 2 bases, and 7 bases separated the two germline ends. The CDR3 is CASSILPNTEAFF. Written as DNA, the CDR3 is TGTGCCAGTAGTATTCTCCCTAACACTGAAGCTTTCTTT.

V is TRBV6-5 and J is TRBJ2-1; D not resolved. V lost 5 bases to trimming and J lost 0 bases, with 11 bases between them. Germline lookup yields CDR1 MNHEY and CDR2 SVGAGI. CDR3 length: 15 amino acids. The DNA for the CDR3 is TGTGCCAGCAGTCCCGGAGCTAACTCCTACAATGAGCAGTTCTTC. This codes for CASSPGANSYNEQFF.

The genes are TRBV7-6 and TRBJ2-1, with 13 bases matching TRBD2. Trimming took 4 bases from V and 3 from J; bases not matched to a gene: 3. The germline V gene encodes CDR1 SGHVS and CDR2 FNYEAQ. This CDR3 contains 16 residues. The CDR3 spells CASSSRTSGGYNEQFF. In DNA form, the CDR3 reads TGTGCCAGCAGCTCCCGGACTAGCGGGGGCTACAATGAGCAGTTCTTC.